Presented here are 8 T cell receptor beta chains from one specimen sequenced in a study of cytotoxic CD8 clonotypes in ibrutinib-treated CLL. This table comes from immunoSEQ multiplex PCR, and its TCRdb copy is limited to in-frame clones, with some not included. The sample includes approximately 190,000 clones, around 75% of them seen just once. The material sequenced was PBMCs, taken after 12 months of ibrutinib treatment. All receptors come from a human donor with chronic lymphocytic leukemia.

This clone was detected once. This chain connects TRBV29-1 to TRBJ2-7; D might be TRBD2 (6 bases). Trimming removed 5 bases from V and 3 bases from J, with 11 bases in between. The CDR3 runs to 12 residues. In germline, CDR1 is SQVTM, CDR2 ANQGSEA. CDR3 nucleotide sequence: TGCAGCGTTCAGCTGGGGGGCTACGAGCAGTACTTC. Translating gives CSVQLGGYEQYF.

The rearrangement links TRBV25-1 to TRBJ1-4; 7 bases align to TRBD1. The trim removed 6 bases at V and 8 bases at J, leaving 9 bases unmatched. CDR1 MGHDK and CDR2 SYGVNS come from the germline V gene. The CDR3 spans 14 residues. The CDR3 coding sequence is TGTGCCAGCAGCCAGACAGGGATCAACGAAAAACTGTTTTTT. Translating gives CASSQTGINEKLFF.

The CDR3 DNA reads as TGTGCCAGCAGTGAAGCCTACTCCTACTACGAGCAGTACTTC. The encoded protein is CASSEAYSYYEQYF. This chain joins TRBV2 and TRBJ2-7; no firm D call. Trimming left V 0 bases short and J 3 bases short, with 9 bases between. Germline V gene sequence: CDR1 SNHLY, CDR2 FYNNEI. CDR3 size: 14 residues. Together with reference TRBV2 and TRBJ2-7, the CDR3 gives the full variable domain: EPEVTQTPSHQVTQMGQEVILRCVPISNHLYFYWYRQILGQKVEFLVSFYNNEISEKSEIFDDQFSVERPDGSNFTLKIRSTKLEDSAMYFCASSEAYSYYEQYFGPGTRLTVT.

This clone was seen a handful of times. The V and J genes are TRBV9 and TRBJ1-1; no clear D gene. CDR1 is SGDLS and CDR2 is YYNGEE in the germline V gene. The CDR3 is 11 amino acids. V was trimmed by 5 bases and J by 4 bases, leaving 6 bases between them. CDR3 sequence reads: CASRPATEAFF. In nucleotides, the CDR3 is TGTGCCAGCAGGCCCGCCACTGAAGCTTTCTTT.

The chain employs TRBV28 and TRBJ1-5, with 9 bases aligning to TRBD1. The CDR3 sequence is 15 residues long. V trimming: 5 bases; J trimming: 0 bases; junction bases outside the gene matches: 2. Germline-derived CDR1 and CDR2 are MDHEN and SYDVKM. This CDR3 is CASSTGGNSNQPQHF. Here the CDR3 DNA reads TGTGCCAGCAGTACAGGGGGCAATAGCAATCAGCCCCAGCATTTT. The full variable domain, rest sourced from reference TRBV28 and TRBJ1-5, is DVKVTQSSRYLVKRTGEKVFLECVQDMDHENMFWYRQDPGLGLRLIYFSYDVKMKEKGDIPEGYSVSREKKERFSLILESASTNQTSMYLCASSTGGNSNQPQHFGDGTRLSIL.

J is TRBJ1-3 and V is TRBV4-3; 7 bases line up with TRBD1. Trimming removed 0 bases from V and 0 bases from J; junction bases left unmatched: 5. The CDR3 contains 17 residues. Germline assignment: CDR1 LGHNA and CDR2 YSLEER. CDR3 protein: CASSQDRDRPSGNTIYF. The CDR3 bases are TGCGCCAGCAGCCAAGATCGGGACAGACCCTCTGGAAACACCATATATTTT.

The genes are TRBV5-4 and TRBJ2-5; D is undetermined. The CDR3 covers 12 residues. Trimming stripped 1 base from V and 0 bases from J, with 1 base between. The germline gives CDR1 SGHNT, CDR2 YYREEE (reference sequence). Here the CDR3 reads CASSLYQETQYF. The DNA of the CDR3 is TGTGCCAGCAGCTTGTACCAAGAGACCCAGTACTTC.

This sequence joins TRBV5-1 and TRBJ2-7; 11 bases are shared with TRBD2. The CDR3 totals 15 residues. With V trimmed by 0 bases and J by 6 bases, 5 bases remained unmatched. Germline CDR1 reads SGHRS; CDR2 reads YFSETQ. DNA of the CDR3: TGCGCCAGCAGCTTGGTTCCTAGCGGGAGGAGCGAGCAGTACTTC. Its translation: CASSLVPSGRSEQYF.